This T cell receptor beta chain stems from a study of T-cell reconstitution after alpha-beta-depleted transplantation in children. Overall study findings and caveats: At one year after transplant, newly produced T cells mostly accounted for T-cell counts and diversity.

Unique molecular identifiers tagged the TCRbeta library. TCRdb used MiXCR to reprocess the PCR reads, holding one entry per CDR3 protein. The sample comprises 700,000 to 950,000 distinct CDR3 sequences, 15% to 20% of which are singletons, and roughly 5% rests with the top ten. This clonotype was seen a few times. Its antigen is unidentified. Per the germline V gene, CDR1 is SQVTM and CDR2 is ANQGSEA. This CDR3 region has 14 residues. The trim removed 2 bases at V and 10 bases at J, leaving 7 bases unmatched. The rearrangement uses TRBV29-1 and TRBJ2-1; 11 nucleotides match TRBD2. Material: PBMCs, mostly from graft donor cells, obtained 360 days after TCRalphabeta/CD19-depleted stem cell transplant. The sequence was obtained from a male patient younger than 18 who had a stem cell transplant for acute lymphoblastic leukemia, so the T cells may come from the graft donor. The CDR3 reads CSVETSGSQGEQFF. As DNA, the CDR3 is TGCAGCGTTGAAACTAGCGGGAGTCAGGGGGAGCAGTTCTTC.